These T cell receptor beta chains were read from a single sample in a study of blood T cells in healthy people across ages. TCRdb used MiXCR to reprocess the 5' RACE reads, holding one entry per CDR3 protein. Here the sample spans around 2 million distinct CDR3 sequences, approximately 39% being singletons. The sequenced material came from blood. The receptors were sampled from a human donor in good health. The CDR3 runs from the conserved cysteine through the conserved F or W. The order of the fields is CDR3 length, clone size, J gene, D gene, V gene, CDR3 protein, CDR3 DNA. The D gene is left open where the match is weak. The size of a clone is reported for some rows only, either as once, few or many, or as a class for expanded clones.

14 NA TRBJ1-2 NA TRBV29-1 CSVEDRKINYGYTF TGCAGCGTTGAAGATCGCAAAATCAACTATGGCTACACCTTC
15 NA TRBJ1-1 NA TRBV5-5 CASSYSGSGALEAFF TGTGCCAGCAGCTACTCAGGTTCAGGGGCGCTTGAAGCTTTCTTT
15 few TRBJ2-7 TRBD2 TRBV29-1 CSVVSLSGGGDEQYF TGCAGCGTTGTTAGTTTGAGCGGGGGCGGCGACGAGCAGTACTTC
16 many TRBJ2-3 TRBD1 TRBV7-6 CASSHLSDRVTDTQYF TGTGCCAGCAGCCACCTATCGGACAGGGTCACAGATACGCAGTATTTT
17 few TRBJ2-7 TRBD2 TRBV29-1 CSVEAGVAGGQGYEQYF TGCAGCGTTGAAGCGGGAGTAGCGGGGGGTCAAGGCTACGAGCAGTACTTC
12 few TRBJ2-4 NA TRBV5-8 CASSLVWDIQYF TGTGCCAGCAGCCTGGTTTGGGACATTCAGTACTTC
16 NA TRBJ1-3 NA TRBV11-2 CASSTESGVSGNTIYF TGTGCCAGCAGTACAGAATCAGGGGTCTCTGGAAACACCATATATTTT
13 many TRBJ1-5 NA TRBV12-3/TRBV12-4 CASSQGLNQPQHF TGTGCCAGCAGCCAGGGGTTAAATCAGCCCCAGCATTTT
18 few TRBJ2-1 NA TRBV20-1 CSASLFADYRVSYNEQFF TGCAGTGCTAGCCTATTTGCCGATTACAGGGTGTCCTACAATGAGCAGTTCTTC
13 NA TRBJ2-7 NA TRBV27 CASSLLRNGEQYF TGTGCCAGCAGTTTATTGAGGAACGGGGAGCAGTACTTC
12 many TRBJ2-3 NA TRBV12-3/TRBV12-4 CASSPGTPPQYF TGTGCCAGCAGCCCCGGGACCCCGCCGCAGTATTTT